Listed here are 5 T cell receptor beta chains from one sample, sequenced in a study of cytomegalovirus exposure and HLA in healthy donors. PCR used 60 Vbeta primers and 13 Jbeta primers. Here immunoSEQ multiplex PCR was the method, and the copy in TCRdb shows in-frame clones only, minus some. The table shows 200,000 to 250,000 clones, with about 85% occurring only once. The sequenced sample consisted of PBMCs. The receptors stem from a human donor in good health.

This chain links TRBV28 with TRBJ2-3, with unresolved D. Trimming removed 6 bases at V and 0 bases at J, with 19 bases between. Germline CDR1 MDHEN, CDR2 SYDVKM. The CDR3 sequence is 17 residues long. The CDR3 DNA sequence: TGTGCCAGCAGCCGTACCCTGACGCTGACTAGCACAGATACGCAGTATTTT. Protein: CASSRTLTLTSTDTQYF.

V gene TRBV19 combines with J gene TRBJ2-7; TRBD1 agrees at 9 bases. The CDR3 runs to 13 residues. Trimming cost V 10 bases and J 5 bases; bases outside gene matches: 9. Germline CDR1 and CDR2: LNHDA and SQIVND (reference sequence). The CDR3 bases are TGTGCCACTTCGGGACAGGGTGGCAACGAGCAGTACTTC. Amino acids: CATSGQGGNEQYF.

The V and J genes are TRBV5-4 and TRBJ1-2; D uncertain. The CDR3 spans 13 residues. Trimming took off 1 base at V and 0 bases at J, with 4 bases between the two ends. CDR1 SGHNT and CDR2 YYREEE come from the germline V gene (reference sequence). CDR3 DNA sequence: TGTGCCAGCAGCTTGCCTGCTAACTATGGCTACACCTTC. The encoded protein is CASSLPANYGYTF.

This chain uses TRBV27 with TRBJ2-6; D possibly corresponds to TRBD1 (6 bases). The CDR3 extends over 17 amino acids. Germline V CDR1 and CDR2: MNHEY, SMNVEV (reference sequence). Trimming stripped 6 bases from V and 0 bases from J, with 15 bases between. The CDR3 DNA is TGTGCCAGCAGCAACAGGGTGGGGACCTCTGGGGCCAACGTCCTGACTTTC. It yields the protein CASSNRVGTSGANVLTF.

This chain joins TRBV2 and TRBJ2-7; 10 nucleotides align to TRBD2. Germline CDR1 is SNHLY and CDR2 is FYNNEI. This CDR3 has 14 residues. V shed 7 bases, J shed 4 bases, and the junction held 7 bases outside the gene matches. CDR3 amino acids: CASKIIAGGYEQYF. CDR3 nucleotides: TGTGCCAGCAAGATAATAGCGGGAGGTTACGAGCAGTACTTC.